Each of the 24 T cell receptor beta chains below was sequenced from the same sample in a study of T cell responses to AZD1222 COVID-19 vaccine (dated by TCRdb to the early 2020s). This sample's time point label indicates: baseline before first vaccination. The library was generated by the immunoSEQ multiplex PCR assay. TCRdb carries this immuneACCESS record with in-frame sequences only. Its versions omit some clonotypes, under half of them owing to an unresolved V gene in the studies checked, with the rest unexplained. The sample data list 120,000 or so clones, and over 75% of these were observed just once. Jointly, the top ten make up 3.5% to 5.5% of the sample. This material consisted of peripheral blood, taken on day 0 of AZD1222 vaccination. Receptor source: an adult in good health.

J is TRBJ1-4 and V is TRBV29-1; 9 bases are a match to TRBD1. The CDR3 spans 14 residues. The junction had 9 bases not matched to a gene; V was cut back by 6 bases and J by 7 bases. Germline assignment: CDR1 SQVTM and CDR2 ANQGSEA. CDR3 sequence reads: CSVLGQGVGEKLFF. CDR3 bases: TGCAGCGTACTGGGACAGGGTGTAGGTGAAAAACTGTTTTTT. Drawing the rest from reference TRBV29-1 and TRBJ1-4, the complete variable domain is SAVISQKPSRDICQRGTSLTIQCQVDSQVTMMFWYRQQPGQSLTLIATANQGSEATYESGFVIDKFPISRPNLTFSTLTVSNMSPEDSSIYLCSVLGQGVGEKLFFGSGTQLSVL.

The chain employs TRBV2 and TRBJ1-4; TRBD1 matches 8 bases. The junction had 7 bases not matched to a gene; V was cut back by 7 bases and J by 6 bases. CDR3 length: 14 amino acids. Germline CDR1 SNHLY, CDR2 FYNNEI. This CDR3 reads CASKRQGMYEKLFF. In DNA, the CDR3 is TGTGCCAGCAAACGACAGGGGATGTATGAAAAACTGTTTTTT.

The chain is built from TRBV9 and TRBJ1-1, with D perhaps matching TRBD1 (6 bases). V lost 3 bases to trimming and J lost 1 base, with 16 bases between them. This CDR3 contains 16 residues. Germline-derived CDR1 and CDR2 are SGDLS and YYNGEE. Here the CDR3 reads CASSAGTLKGNTEAFF. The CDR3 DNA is TGTGCCAGCAGCGCCGGGACACTTAAGGGGAACACTGAAGCTTTCTTT.

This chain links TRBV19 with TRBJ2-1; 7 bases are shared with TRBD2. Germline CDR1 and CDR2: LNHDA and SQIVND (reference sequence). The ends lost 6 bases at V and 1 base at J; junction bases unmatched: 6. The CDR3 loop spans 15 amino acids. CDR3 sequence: CASSTSELSYNEQFF. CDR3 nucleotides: TGTGCCAGTAGCACTAGCGAACTTTCCTACAATGAGCAGTTCTTC. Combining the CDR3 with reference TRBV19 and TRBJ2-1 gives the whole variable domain DGGITQSPKYLFRKEGQNVTLSCEQNLNHDAMYWYRQDPGQGLRLIYYSQIVNDFQKGDIAEGYSVSREKKESFPLTVTSAQKNPTAFYLCASSTSELSYNEQFFGPGTRLTVL.

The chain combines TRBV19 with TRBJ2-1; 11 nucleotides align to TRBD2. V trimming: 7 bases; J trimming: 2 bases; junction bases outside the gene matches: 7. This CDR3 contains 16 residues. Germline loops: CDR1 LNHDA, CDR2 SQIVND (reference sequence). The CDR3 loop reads CASKTTSGSAYNEQFF. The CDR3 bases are TGTGCCAGTAAGACAACTAGCGGGAGCGCCTACAATGAGCAGTTCTTC.

The CDR3 sequence is CASSTNPTGTRSGNTIYF. CDR3 DNA sequence: TGTGCCAGCAGCACCAACCCCACAGGGACCCGCTCTGGAAACACCATATATTTT. V gene TRBV5-5 combines with J gene TRBJ1-3; weak D call: TRBD1 (6 bases). The germline V gene has CDR1 SGHKS and CDR2 YYEKEE (reference sequence). V shed 4 bases and J shed 0 bases, with 20 bases lying between them. This CDR3 is 18 amino acids long.

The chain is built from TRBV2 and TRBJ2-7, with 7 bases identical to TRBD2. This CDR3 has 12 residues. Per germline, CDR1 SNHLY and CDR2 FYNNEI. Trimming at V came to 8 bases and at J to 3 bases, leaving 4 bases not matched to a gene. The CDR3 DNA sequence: TGTGCCAGCGGGGGACTATACTACGAGCAGTACTTC. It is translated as CASGGLYYEQYF. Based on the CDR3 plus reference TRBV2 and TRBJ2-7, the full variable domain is EPEVTQTPSHQVTQMGQEVILRCVPISNHLYFYWYRQILGQKVEFLVSFYNNEISEKSEIFDDQFSVERPDGSNFTLKIRSTKLEDSAMYFCASGGLYYEQYFGPGTRLTVT.

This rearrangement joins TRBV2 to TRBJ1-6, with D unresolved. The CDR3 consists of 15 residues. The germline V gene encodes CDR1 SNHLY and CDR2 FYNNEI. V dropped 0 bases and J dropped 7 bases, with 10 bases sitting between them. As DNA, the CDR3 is TGTGCCAGCAGTGAAGCCGGAGGGAACAATTCACCCCTCCACTTT. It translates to CASSEAGGNNSPLHF.

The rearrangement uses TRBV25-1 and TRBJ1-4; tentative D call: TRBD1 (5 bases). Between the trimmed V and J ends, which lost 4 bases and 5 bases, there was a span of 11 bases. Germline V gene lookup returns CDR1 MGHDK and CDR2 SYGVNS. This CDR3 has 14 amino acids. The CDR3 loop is CASSGGTGNEKLFF. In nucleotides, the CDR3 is TGTGCCAGCAGTGGTGGGACGGGGAATGAAAAACTGTTTTTT. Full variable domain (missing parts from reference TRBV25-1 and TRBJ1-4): EADIYQTPRYLVIGTGKKITLECSQTMGHDKMYWYQQDPGMELHLIHYSYGVNSTEKGDLSSESTVSRIRTEHFPLTLESARPSHTSQYLCASSGGTGNEKLFFGSGTQLSVL.

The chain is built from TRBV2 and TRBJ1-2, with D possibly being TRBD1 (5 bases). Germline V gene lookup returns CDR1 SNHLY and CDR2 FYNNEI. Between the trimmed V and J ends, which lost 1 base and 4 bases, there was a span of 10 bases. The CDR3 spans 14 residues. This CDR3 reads CASSEGVGPYGYTF. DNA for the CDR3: TGTGCCAGCAGTGAAGGGGTGGGACCCTATGGCTACACCTTC.

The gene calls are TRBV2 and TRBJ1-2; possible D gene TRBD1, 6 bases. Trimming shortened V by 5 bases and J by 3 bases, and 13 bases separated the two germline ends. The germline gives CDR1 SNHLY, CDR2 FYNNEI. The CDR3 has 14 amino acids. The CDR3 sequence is CASSKGQTDYGYTF. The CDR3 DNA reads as TGTGCCAGCAGTAAAGGACAGACCGACTATGGCTACACCTTC.

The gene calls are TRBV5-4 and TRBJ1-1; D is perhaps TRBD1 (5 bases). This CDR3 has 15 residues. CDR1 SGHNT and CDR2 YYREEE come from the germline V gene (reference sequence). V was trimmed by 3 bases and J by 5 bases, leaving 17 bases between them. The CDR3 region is CASSSSPGLGTEAFF. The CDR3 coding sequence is TGTGCCAGCAGCTCCTCTCCAGGGCTGGGGACTGAAGCTTTCTTT.

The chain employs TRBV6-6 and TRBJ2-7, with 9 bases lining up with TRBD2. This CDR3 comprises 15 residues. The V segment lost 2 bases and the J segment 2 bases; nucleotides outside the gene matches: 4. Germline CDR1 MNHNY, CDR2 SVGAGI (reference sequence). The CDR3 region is CASSYAAGGAYEQYF. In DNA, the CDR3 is TGTGCCAGCAGTTACGCGGCGGGAGGGGCCTACGAGCAGTACTTC.

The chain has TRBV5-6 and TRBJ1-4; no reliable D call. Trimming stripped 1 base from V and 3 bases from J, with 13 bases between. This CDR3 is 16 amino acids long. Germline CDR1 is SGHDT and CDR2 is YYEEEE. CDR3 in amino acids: CASSLYGGVSNEKLFF. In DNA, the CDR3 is TGTGCCAGCAGCTTGTACGGCGGGGTATCTAATGAAAAACTGTTTTTT.

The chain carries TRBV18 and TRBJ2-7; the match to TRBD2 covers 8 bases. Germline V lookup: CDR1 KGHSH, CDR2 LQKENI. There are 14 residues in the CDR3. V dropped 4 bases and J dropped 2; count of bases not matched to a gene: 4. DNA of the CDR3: TGTGCCAGCTCACTTACTAGCGGAACCTACGAGCAGTACTTC. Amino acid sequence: CASSLTSGTYEQYF. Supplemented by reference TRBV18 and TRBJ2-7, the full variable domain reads NAGVMQNPRHLVRRRGQEARLRCSPMKGHSHVYWYRQLPEEGLKFMVYLQKENIIDESGMPKERFSAEFPKEGPSILRIQQVVRGDSAAYFCASSLTSGTYEQYFGPGTRLTVT.

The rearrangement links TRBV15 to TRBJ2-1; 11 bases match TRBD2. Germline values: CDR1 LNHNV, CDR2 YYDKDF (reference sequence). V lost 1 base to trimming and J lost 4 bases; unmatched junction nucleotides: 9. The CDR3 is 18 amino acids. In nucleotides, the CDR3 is TGTGCCACCAGCAGAGCTGGGACTAGCGGCCTACCTTACAATGAGCAGTTCTTC. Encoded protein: CATSRAGTSGLPYNEQFF.

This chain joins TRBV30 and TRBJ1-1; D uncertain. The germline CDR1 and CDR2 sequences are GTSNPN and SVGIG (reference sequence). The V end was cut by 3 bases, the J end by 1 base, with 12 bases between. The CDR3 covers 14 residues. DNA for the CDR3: TGTGCCTGGAGCGCAAAAATGGGGAACACTGAAGCTTTCTTT. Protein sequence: CAWSAKMGNTEAFF.

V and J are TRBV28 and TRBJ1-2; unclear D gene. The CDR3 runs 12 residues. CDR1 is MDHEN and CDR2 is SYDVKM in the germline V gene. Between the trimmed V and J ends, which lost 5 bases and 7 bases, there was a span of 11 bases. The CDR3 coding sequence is TGTGCCAGCAGTACTAGGACTTCTGGCTACACCTTC. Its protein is CASSTRTSGYTF.

The CDR3 is CASSPPGVRNTEAFF. The CDR3 DNA reads TGTGCCAGCTCACCACCGGGTGTCCGGAACACTGAAGCTTTCTTT. This chain connects TRBV18 to TRBJ1-1; unclear D gene. CDR1 is KGHSH and CDR2 is LQKENI in the germline V gene. V gave up 0 bases and J gave up 1 base, with 9 bases separating them. This CDR3 comprises 15 residues.

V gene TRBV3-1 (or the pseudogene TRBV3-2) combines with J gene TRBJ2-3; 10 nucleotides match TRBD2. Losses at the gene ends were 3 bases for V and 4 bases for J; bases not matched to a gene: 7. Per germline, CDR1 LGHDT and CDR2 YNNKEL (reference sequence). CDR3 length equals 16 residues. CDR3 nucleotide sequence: TGTGCCAGCAGCCACCGAGCGGGGGGGCCGCCAGATACGCAGTATTTT. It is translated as CASSHRAGGPPDTQYF.

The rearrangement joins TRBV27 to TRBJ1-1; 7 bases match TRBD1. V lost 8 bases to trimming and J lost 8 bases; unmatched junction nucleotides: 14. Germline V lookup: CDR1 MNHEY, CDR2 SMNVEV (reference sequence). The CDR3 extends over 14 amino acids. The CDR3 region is CASGTTGWGSEAFF. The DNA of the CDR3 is TGTGCCAGCGGCACGACAGGGTGGGGTTCGGAAGCTTTCTTT.

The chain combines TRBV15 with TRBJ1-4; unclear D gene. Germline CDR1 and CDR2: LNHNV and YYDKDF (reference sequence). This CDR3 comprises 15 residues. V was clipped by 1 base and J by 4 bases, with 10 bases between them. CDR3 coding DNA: TGTGCCACCAGCAGAGGGACCGACTTTAATGAAAAACTGTTTTTT. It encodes CATSRGTDFNEKLFF.

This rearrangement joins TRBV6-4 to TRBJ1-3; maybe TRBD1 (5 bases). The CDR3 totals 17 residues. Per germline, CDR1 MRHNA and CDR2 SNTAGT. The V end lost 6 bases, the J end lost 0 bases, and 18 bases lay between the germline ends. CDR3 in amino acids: CASRDAKGPYSGNTIYF. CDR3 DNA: TGTGCCAGCAGAGACGCTAAGGGGCCCTACTCTGGAAACACCATATATTTT.

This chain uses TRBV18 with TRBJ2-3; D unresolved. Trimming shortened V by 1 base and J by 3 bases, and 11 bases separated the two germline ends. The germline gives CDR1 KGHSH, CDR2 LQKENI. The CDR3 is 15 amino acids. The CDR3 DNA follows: TGTGCCAGCTCACCACTAATGACCGTAACAGATACGCAGTATTTT. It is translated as CASSPLMTVTDTQYF.